This is a list of T cell receptor beta chains from one sample in a study of CD8+ T cells in alopecia areata. Clones were read by immunoSEQ multiplex PCR, and TCRdb kept only the in-frame ones, dropping some. The sample lists 110,000 or so clones; approximately 59% were seen once. Sequencing used CD8+ T cells sorted from blood. The receptors stem from a human donor in good health. The CDR3 runs from the conserved cysteine through the conserved F or W.

v_call	cdr3_aa
TRBV15	CATKGGYTGELFF
TRBV11-1	CASSLIASGGDVRETQYF
TRBV13	CASSPGRSTEAFF
TRBV6-1	CASSLIHQSSYEQYF
TRBV13	CASSLQTAGTGDDSPLHF
TRBV13	CASSLGGRKNIQYF
TRBV13	CASSLAQGGFYEQYF
TRBV7-8	CASSSASATPSLGELFF
TRBV5-1	CASSFGVHSPLHF
TRBV28	CASSPRGEGEQYF
TRBV5-1	CASSTPGTAYGYTF
TRBV7-8	CASSLAGGSEQFF
TRBV15	CATSREKGGEQYF
TRBV5-6	CASWDRGAYEQYF
TRBV4-1	CASSHAGDRYGYTF
TRBV11-2	CASSHMRGQIKQYF
TRBV13	CASSFGQGGSGYTF
TRBV5-1	CASSGTGGLETQYF
TRBV29-1	CSVVEGSSGETQYF
TRBV4-1	CASSHPRTGNQETQYF
TRBV4-2	CASSLLEGRPQETQYF
TRBV7-8	CASSLVAGGSPPQYF
TRBV30	CAWSDSGLEETQYF